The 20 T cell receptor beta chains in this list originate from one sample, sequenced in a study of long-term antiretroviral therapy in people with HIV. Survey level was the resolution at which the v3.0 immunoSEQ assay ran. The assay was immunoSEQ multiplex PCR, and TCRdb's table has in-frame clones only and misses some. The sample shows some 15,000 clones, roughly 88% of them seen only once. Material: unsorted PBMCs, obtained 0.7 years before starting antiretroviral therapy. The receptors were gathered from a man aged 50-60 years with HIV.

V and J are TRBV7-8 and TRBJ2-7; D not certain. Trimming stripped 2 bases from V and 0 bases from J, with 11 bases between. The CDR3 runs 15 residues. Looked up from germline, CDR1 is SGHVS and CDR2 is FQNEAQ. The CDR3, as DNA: TGTGCCAGCAGCTTATCCCTGCAGGCCTCCTACGAGCAGTACTTC. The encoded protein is CASSLSLQASYEQYF.

CDR3 DNA: TGTGCCAGCAGCTTCTCAGGGAAAACGGGGGGTGAAGCTTTCTTT. Amino acids: CASSFSGKTGGEAFF. The rearrangement joins TRBV7-9 to TRBJ1-1; TRBD1 is a possible D gene (5 bases). V dropped 3 bases and J dropped 7 bases, with 18 bases sitting between them. This CDR3 has 15 residues. Looked up from germline, CDR1 is SEHNR and CDR2 is FQNEAQ (reference sequence).

Here the CDR3 reads CAIRPGTVSYEQYF. The CDR3 nucleotides read TGTGCCATCAGACCCGGGACAGTTAGCTACGAGCAGTACTTC. The V gene is TRBV10-3, the J gene TRBJ2-7; 7 nucleotides match TRBD1. With V trimmed by 6 bases and J by 3 bases, 8 bases remained unmatched. Germline V CDR1 and CDR2: ENHRY, SYGVKD. This CDR3 contains 14 residues.

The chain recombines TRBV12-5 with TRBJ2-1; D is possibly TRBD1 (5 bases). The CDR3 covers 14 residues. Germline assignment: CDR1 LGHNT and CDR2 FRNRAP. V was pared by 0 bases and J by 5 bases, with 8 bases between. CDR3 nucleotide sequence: TGTGCTAGTGGTTTGGTACAGGAGAACAATGAGCAGTTCTTC. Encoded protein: CASGLVQENNEQFF.

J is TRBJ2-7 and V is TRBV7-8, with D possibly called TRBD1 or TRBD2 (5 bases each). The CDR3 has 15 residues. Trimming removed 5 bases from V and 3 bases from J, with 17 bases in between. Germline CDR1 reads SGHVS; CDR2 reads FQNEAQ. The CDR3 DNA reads TGTGCCAGCAGCACACTACAGGACTCTATCTACGAGCAGTACTTC. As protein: CASSTLQDSIYEQYF.

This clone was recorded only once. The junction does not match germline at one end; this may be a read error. The CDR3 DNA is TGTGCCAGCAGCTTGGGTTCGGACACCCTAGGGCCAGTCTTC. Translating it yields CASSLGSDTLGPVF. The chain links TRBV7-3 to TRBJ2-1, with a possible D match to TRBD1 (5 bases). CDR3 length: 14 residues. Per the germline V gene, CDR1 is SGHTA and CDR2 is FQGTGA.

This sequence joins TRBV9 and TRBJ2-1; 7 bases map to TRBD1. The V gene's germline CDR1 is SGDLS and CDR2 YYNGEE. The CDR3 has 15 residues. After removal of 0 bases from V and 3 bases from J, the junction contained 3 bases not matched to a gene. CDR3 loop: CASSVEGGVYNEQFF. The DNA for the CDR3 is TGTGCCAGCAGCGTAGAAGGGGGCGTCTACAATGAGCAGTTCTTC.

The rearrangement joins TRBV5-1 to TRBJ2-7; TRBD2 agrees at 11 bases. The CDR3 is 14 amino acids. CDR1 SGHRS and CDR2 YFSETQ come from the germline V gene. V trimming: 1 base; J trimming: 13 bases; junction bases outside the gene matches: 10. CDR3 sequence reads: CASSLTLTSGSIYF. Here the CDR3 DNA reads TGCGCCAGCAGCTTGACCCTCACTAGCGGGAGTATCTACTTC.

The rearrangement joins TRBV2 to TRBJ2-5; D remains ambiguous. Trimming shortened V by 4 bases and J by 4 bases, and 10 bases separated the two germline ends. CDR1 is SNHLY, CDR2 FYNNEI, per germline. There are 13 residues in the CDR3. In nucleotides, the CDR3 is TGTGCCAGCAGTGGATTAGCCGGAGAGACCCAGTACTTC. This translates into CASSGLAGETQYF.

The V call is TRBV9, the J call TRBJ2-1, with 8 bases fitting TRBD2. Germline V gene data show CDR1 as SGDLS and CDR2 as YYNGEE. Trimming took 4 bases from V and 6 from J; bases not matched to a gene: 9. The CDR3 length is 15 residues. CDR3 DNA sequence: TGTGCCAGCAGCCCGCGGGGGGCCTGGGGCAATGAGCAGTTCTTC. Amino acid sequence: CASSPRGAWGNEQFF.

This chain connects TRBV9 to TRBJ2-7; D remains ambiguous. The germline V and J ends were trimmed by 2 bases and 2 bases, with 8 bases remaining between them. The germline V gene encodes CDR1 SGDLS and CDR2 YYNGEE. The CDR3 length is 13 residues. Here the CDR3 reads CASSVGLAYEQYF. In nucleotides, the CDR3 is TGTGCCAGCAGCGTGGGATTAGCCTACGAGCAGTACTTC.

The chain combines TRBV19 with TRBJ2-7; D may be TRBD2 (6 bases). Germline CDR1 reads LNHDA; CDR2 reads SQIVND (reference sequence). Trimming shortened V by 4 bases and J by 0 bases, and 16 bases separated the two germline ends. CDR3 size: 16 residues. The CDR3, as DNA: TGTGCCAGTAGTAAGATCCGGGACTCTCGCTCCTACGAGCAGTACTTC. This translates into CASSKIRDSRSYEQYF.

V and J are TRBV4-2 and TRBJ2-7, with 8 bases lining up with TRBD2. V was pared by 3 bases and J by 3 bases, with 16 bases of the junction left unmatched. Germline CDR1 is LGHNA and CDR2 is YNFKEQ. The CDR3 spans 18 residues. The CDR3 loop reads CASSHLSGGAGGGYEQYF. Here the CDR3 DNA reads TGTGCCAGCAGCCACCTCTCGGGTGGGGCGGGAGGAGGCTACGAGCAGTACTTC.

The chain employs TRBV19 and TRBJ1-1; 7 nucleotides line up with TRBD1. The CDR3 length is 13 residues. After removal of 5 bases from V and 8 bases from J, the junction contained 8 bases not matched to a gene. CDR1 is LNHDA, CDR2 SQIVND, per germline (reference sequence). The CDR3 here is CASSLTTGLEAFF. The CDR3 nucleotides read TGTGCCAGTAGTCTGACGACAGGGCTCGAAGCTTTCTTT.

CDR3 region: CAWSGGRFLVKREPSNQPQHF. The CDR3 DNA is TGTGCCTGGAGTGGAGGGAGGTTTCTAGTCAAGAGGGAACCTAGCAATCAGCCCCAGCATTTT. The chain uses TRBV30 and TRBJ1-5; D is unresolved. This CDR3 comprises 21 residues. Germline CDR1 and CDR2: GTSNPN and SVGIG (reference sequence). V lost 1 base to trimming and J lost 0 bases, with 28 bases between them.

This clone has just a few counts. The CDR3 sequence: CASRFRGSNQPQHF. CDR3 bases: TGTGCCAGCAGGTTCAGGGGAAGCAATCAGCCCCAGCATTTT. The chain links TRBV6-5 to TRBJ1-5; D is possibly TRBD1 (6 bases). The germline V and J ends were trimmed by 6 bases and 1 base, with 10 bases remaining between them. There are 14 residues in the CDR3. The germline V gene has CDR1 MNHEY and CDR2 SVGAGI.

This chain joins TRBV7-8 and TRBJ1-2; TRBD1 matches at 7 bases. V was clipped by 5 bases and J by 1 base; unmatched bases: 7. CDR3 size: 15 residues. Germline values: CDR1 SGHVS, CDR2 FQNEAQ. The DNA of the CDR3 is TGTGCCAGCAGCCTGCGGGACAGTCTTAACTATGGCTACACCTTC. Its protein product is CASSLRDSLNYGYTF.

This CDR3 is CASSDQGATYNEQFF. Here the CDR3 DNA reads TGTGCCAGCAGTGACCAGGGGGCGACCTACAATGAGCAGTTCTTC. The V gene is TRBV6-4, the J gene TRBJ2-1; 8 nucleotides align to TRBD1. V dropped 2 bases and J dropped 2; count of bases not matched to a gene: 2. The CDR3 sequence is 15 residues long. From germline, CDR1 is MRHNA and CDR2 SNTAGT.

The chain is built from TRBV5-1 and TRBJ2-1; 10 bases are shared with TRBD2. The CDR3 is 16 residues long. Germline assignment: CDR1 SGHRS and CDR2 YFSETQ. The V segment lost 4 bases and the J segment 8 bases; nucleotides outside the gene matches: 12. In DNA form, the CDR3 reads TGCGCCAGCAGCCCCTCTAGCGGGAGTAGGTTATATGAGCAGTTCTTC. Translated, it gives CASSPSSGSRLYEQFF.

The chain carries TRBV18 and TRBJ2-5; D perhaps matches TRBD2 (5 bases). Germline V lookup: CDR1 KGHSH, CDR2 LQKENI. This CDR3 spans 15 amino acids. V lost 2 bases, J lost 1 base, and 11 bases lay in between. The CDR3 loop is CASSPRWGVQETQYF. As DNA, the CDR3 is TGTGCCAGCTCACCAAGGTGGGGAGTCCAAGAGACCCAGTACTTC.